These 3 T cell receptor beta chains were all obtained from the same sample, sequenced in a study of blood T cell repertoires in COVID-19. Only in-frame clones appear in the TCRdb table, and some are missing; sequencing was by immunoSEQ multiplex PCR. The sample lists 150,000 or so clones; more than 75% were seen once. The sample comprised PBMCs or T cells enriched from blood (not recorded which). These receptors were obtained from a woman aged 50 to 60 who had recovered from COVID-19.

The chain carries TRBV2 and TRBJ1-2; weak D call: TRBD1 (6 bases). The length of the CDR3 is 14 residues. With 5 bases removed from V and 8 bases from J, the gap between germline ends came to 18 bases. The germline CDR1 and CDR2 sequences are SNHLY and FYNNEI. The chain's CDR3 is CASSRYRVSSGYTF. The CDR3 DNA follows: TGTGCCAGCAGTCGCTACAGGGTATCCAGCGGCTACACCTTC. The full variable domain, its missing parts supplied by reference TRBV2 and TRBJ1-2, is EPEVTQTPSHQVTQMGQEVILRCVPISNHLYFYWYRQILGQKVEFLVSFYNNEISEKSEIFDDQFSVERPDGSNFTLKIRSTKLEDSAMYFCASSRYRVSSGYTFGSGTRLTVV.

This clone was detected once. The chain couples TRBV27 to TRBJ2-1; TRBD2 might be the D (8 bases). The germline gives CDR1 MNHEY, CDR2 SMNVEV (reference sequence). Trimming removed 3 bases from V and 9 bases from J, with 15 bases in between. This CDR3 contains 14 residues. CDR3 sequence: CASSLGGRTGEQFF. The CDR3 DNA reads as TGTGCCAGCAGTTTGGGCGGGAGGACAGGTGAGCAGTTCTTC.

This clone occurred once. The V gene is TRBV6-6, the J gene TRBJ2-7; 9 nucleotides agree with TRBD2. Germline V CDR1 and CDR2: MNHNY, SVGAGI (reference sequence). The V segment lost 6 bases and the J segment 2 bases; nucleotides outside the gene matches: 5. The CDR3 contains 14 residues. Here the CDR3 reads CASSPSGNTYEQYF. DNA of the CDR3: TGTGCCAGCAGCCCTAGCGGGAATACCTACGAGCAGTACTTC.